This TCR beta chain originates from a study of T-cell reconstitution after alpha-beta-depleted transplantation in children. V was pared by 3 bases and J by 0 bases, with 7 bases of the junction left unmatched. CDR3 size: 17 residues. Germline V CDR1 and CDR2: SGDLS, YYNGEE. Points on this clonotype: Its antigen is currently unknown.

Study results and caveats: Certain patients had high TCRbeta diversity at day 60, and it came from recipient T cells and thymic progenitors that survived. T-cell counts and diversity at one year following transplant were attributed mainly to newly produced T cells. By about two months after transplant, alpha-beta T cells reportedly arose from several hundred graft clones that had expanded.

TCRbeta library construction was performed incorporating unique molecular identifiers. Each CDR3 protein is one row after TCRdb ran MiXCR on the PCR reads. The repertoire includes 800,000 to 1,000,000 distinct CDR3 sequences, 25% to 30% of them detected once, and under 30% sits in the top ten. This receptor was taken from a boy less than two years old who had a stem cell transplant for SCID, so the T cells may come from the graft donor. V usage is TRBV9 and J usage is TRBJ2-3; 10 bases fit TRBD2. The material was PBMCs, mostly from graft donor cells, obtained 360 days after TCRalphabeta/CD19-depleted stem cell transplant. CDR3 nucleotide sequence: TGTGCCAGCAGCGGAGAGCCACTAGCGGGAAGCACAGATACGCAGTATTTT. It translates to CASSGEPLAGSTDTQYF.